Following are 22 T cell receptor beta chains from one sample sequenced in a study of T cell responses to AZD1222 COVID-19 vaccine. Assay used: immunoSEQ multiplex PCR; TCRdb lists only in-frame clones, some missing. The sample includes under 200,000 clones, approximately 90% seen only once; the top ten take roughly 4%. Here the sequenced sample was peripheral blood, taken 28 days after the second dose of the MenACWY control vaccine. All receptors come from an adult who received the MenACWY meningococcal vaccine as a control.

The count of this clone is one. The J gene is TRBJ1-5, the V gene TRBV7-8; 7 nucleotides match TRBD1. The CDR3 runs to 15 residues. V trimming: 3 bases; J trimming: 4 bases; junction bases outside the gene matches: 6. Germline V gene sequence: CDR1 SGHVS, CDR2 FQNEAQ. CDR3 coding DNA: TGTGCCAGCAGCTTCAACAGGGGCAAGAATCAGCCCCAGCATTTT. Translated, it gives CASSFNRGKNQPQHF.

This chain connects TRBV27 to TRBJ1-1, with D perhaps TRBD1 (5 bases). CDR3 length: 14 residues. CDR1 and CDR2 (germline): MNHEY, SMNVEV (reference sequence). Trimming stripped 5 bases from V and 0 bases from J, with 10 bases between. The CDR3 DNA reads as TGTGCCAGCAGTCCAGGACATTTGAACACTGAAGCTTTCTTT. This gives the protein CASSPGHLNTEAFF.

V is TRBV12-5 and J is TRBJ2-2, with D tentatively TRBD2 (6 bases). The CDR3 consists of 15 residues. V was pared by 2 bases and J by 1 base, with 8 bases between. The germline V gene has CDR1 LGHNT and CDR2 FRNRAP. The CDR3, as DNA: TGTGCTAGTGGTTTGCCCGGGAGGAACACCGGGGAGCTGTTTTTT. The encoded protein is CASGLPGRNTGELFF.

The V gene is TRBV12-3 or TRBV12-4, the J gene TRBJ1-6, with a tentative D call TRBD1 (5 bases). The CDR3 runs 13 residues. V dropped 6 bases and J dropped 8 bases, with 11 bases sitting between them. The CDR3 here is CASRPTGDSPLHF. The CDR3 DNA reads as TGTGCCAGCAGACCGACGGGGGATTCACCCCTCCACTTT.

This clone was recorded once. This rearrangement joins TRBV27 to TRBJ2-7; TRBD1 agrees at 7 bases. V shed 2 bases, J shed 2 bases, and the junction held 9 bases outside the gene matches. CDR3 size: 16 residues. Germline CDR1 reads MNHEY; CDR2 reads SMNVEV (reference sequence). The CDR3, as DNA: TGTGCCAGCAGTTTAGGCGTCGGGACAGTTCCCTACGAGCAGTACTTC. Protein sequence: CASSLGVGTVPYEQYF.

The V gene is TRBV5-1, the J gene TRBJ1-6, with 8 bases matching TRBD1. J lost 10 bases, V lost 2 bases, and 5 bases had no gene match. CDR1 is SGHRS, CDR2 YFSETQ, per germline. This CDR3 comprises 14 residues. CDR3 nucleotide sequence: TGCGCCAGCAGCTTAGACAGGGGTGGCTCACCCCTCCACTTT. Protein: CASSLDRGGSPLHF.

The CDR3 sequence: CASSLRLAGIPNTGELFF. In DNA form, the CDR3 reads TGTGCCAGCAGCTTAAGACTAGCGGGGATCCCGAACACCGGGGAGCTGTTTTTT. The rearrangement uses TRBV7-7 and TRBJ2-2; 11 nucleotides line up with TRBD2. Looked up from germline, CDR1 is SSHAT and CDR2 is FNYEAQ (reference sequence). The V and J ends lost 2 bases and 0 bases, in that order; junction bases with no gene match: 5. CDR3 size: 18 residues.

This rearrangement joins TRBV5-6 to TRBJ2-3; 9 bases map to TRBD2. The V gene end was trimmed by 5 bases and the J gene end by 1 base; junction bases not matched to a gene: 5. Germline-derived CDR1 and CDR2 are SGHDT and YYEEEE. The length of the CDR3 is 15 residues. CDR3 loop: CASRLLAGRTDTQYF. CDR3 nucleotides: TGTGCCAGCAGGTTACTAGCGGGTCGCACAGATACGCAGTATTTT.

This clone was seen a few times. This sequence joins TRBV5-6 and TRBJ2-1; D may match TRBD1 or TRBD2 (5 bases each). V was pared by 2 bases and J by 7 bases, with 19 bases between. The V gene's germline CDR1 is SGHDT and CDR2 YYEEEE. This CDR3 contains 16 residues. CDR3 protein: CASSFQQRPRGNEQFF. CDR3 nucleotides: TGTGCCAGCAGCTTCCAACAGCGTCCGAGGGGAAATGAGCAGTTCTTC.

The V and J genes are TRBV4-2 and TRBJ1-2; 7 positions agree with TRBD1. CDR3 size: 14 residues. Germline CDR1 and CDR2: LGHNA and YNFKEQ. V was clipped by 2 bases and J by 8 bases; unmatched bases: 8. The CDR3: CASSQLDRDKGYTF. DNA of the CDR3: TGTGCCAGCAGCCAACTCGACAGGGACAAAGGCTACACCTTC.

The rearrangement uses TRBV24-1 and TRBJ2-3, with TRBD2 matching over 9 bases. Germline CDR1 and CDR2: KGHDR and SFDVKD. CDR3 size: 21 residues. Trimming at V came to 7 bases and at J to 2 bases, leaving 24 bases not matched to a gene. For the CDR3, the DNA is TGTGCCACCAGCCCCTTTCCCCGAGCTAGCGGGATTGTCACTCACACAGATACGCAGTATTTT. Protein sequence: CATSPFPRASGIVTHTDTQYF.

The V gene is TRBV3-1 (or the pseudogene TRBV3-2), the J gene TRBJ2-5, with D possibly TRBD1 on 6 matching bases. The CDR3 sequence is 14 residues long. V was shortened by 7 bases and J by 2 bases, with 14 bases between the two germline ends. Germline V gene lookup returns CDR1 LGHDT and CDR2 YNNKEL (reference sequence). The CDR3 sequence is CASTFQGTQETQYF. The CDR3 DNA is TGTGCCAGCACCTTCCAGGGGACACAAGAGACCCAGTACTTC.

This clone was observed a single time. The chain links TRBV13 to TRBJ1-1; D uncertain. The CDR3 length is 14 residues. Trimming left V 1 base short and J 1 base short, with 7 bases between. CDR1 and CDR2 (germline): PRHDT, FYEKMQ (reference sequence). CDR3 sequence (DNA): TGTGCCAGCAGCTTAGATCCCCAGAACACTGAAGCTTTCTTT. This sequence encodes CASSLDPQNTEAFF.

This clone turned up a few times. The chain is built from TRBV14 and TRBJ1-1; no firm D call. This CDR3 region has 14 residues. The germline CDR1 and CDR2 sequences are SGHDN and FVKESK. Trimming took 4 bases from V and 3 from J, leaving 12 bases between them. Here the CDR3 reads CASSRNSGYTEAFF. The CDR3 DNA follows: TGTGCCAGCAGCCGGAATAGTGGATACACTGAAGCTTTCTTT.

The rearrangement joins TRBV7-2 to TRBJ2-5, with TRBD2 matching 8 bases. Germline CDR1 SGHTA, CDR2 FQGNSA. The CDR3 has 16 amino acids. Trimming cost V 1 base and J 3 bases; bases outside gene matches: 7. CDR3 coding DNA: TGTGCCAGCAGCTTAGGTCTGGGGACTAGAAAAGAGACCCAGTACTTC. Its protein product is CASSLGLGTRKETQYF. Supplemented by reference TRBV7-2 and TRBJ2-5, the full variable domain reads GAGVSQSPSNKVTEKGKDVELRCDPISGHTALYWYRQSLGQGLEFLIYFQGNSAPDKSGLPSDRFSAERTGGSVSTLTIQRTQQEDSAVYLCASSLGLGTRKETQYFGPGTRLLVL.

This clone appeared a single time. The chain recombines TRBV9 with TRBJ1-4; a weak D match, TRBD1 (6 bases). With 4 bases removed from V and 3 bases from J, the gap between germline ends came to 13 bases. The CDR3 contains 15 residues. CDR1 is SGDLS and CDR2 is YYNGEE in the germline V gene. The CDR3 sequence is CASSIYQGPNEKLFF. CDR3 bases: TGTGCCAGCAGCATTTATCAGGGGCCTAATGAAAAACTGTTTTTT.

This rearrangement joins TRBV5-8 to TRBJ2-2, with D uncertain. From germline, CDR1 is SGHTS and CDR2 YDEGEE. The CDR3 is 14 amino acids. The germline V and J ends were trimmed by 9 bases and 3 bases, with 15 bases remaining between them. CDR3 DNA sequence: TGTGCCACAAGCTTAGTGGCCGACACCGGGGAGCTGTTTTTT. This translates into CATSLVADTGELFF.

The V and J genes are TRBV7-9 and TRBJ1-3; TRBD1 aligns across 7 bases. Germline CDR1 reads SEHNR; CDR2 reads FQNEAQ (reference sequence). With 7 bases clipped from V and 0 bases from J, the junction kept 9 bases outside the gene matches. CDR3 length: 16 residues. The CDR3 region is CASIWGDRDSGNTIYF. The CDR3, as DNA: TGTGCCAGCATTTGGGGTGACAGGGACTCTGGAAACACCATATATTTT.

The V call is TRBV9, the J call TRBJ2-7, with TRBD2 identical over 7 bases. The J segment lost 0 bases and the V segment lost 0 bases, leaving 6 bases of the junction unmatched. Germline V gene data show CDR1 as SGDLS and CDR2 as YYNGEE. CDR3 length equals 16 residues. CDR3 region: CASSVGGGVRSYEQYF. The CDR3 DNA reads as TGTGCCAGCAGCGTAGGGGGAGGGGTTCGCTCCTACGAGCAGTACTTC.

The CDR3 region is CASSVASGRHNEQFF. CDR3 in DNA: TGTGCCAGCAGCGTAGCTAGCGGGAGGCACAATGAGCAGTTCTTC. The gene calls are TRBV9 and TRBJ2-1; the match to TRBD2 covers 11 bases. V was pared by 0 bases and J by 5 bases, with 1 base of the junction left unmatched. Germline values: CDR1 SGDLS, CDR2 YYNGEE. There are 15 residues in the CDR3.

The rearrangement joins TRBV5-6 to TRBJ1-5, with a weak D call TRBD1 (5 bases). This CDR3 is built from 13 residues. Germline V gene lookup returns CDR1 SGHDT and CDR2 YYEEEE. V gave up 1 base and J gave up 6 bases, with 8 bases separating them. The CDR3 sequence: CASSLQGGQPQHF. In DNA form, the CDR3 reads TGTGCCAGCAGCTTGCAGGGCGGTCAGCCCCAGCATTTT.

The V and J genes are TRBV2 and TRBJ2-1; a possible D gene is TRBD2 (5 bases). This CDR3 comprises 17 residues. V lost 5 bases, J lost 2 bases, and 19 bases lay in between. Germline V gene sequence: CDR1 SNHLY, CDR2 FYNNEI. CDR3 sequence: CASSLLIGVVTYNEQFF. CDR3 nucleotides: TGTGCCAGCAGTCTTCTGATCGGGGTAGTAACCTACAATGAGCAGTTCTTC.